The 9 T cell receptor beta chains below all came from one sample that was sequenced in a study of blood T cell repertoires in COVID-19. Only in-frame clones appear in the TCRdb table, and some are missing; sequencing was by immunoSEQ multiplex PCR. There are a few hundred thousand clones in the sample; approximately 80% occur only once, and 7% to 8.5% lies in the top ten. Material: PBMCs or T cells enriched from blood (not recorded which). These receptors came from a woman in her forties with acute COVID-19.

J is TRBJ2-1 and V is TRBV6-5; TRBD1 agrees at 8 bases. CDR3 length: 15 residues. The V and J ends lost 6 bases and 2 bases, in that order; junction bases with no gene match: 6. Germline CDR1 is MNHEY and CDR2 is SVGAGI. The CDR3 sequence is CASSTTGDTYNEQFF. CDR3 nucleotides: TGTGCCAGCAGCACGACAGGGGACACCTACAATGAGCAGTTCTTC.

This chain joins TRBV4-3 and TRBJ2-5, with a possible D match to TRBD1 (6 bases). The germline V and J ends were trimmed by 1 base and 2 bases, with 14 bases remaining between them. The CDR3 has 16 amino acids. Germline-derived CDR1 and CDR2 are LGHNA and YSLEER. This CDR3 reads CASSQGDRMFQETQYF. Written as DNA, the CDR3 is TGCGCCAGCAGCCAAGGAGACAGGATGTTTCAAGAGACCCAGTACTTC.

The gene calls are TRBV7-2 and TRBJ2-5, with a possible D match to TRBD2 (6 bases). This CDR3 region has 14 residues. Germline assignment: CDR1 SGHTA and CDR2 FQGNSA. Trimming pared 5 bases from V and 5 bases from J, leaving 15 bases between. The CDR3 sequence: CASSPPPGRETQYF. As DNA, the CDR3 is TGTGCCAGCAGCCCCCCACCGGGGAGGGAGACCCAGTACTTC.

The CDR3, as DNA: TGTGCCAGCAGCCAAGAAGGGGACAGCCTCTATGGCTACACCTTC. Translated, it gives CASSQEGDSLYGYTF. This chain joins TRBV4-2 and TRBJ1-2, with TRBD1 matching over 7 bases. The CDR3 is 15 residues long. V dropped 0 bases and J dropped 4; count of bases not matched to a gene: 5. Germline loops: CDR1 LGHNA, CDR2 YNFKEQ.

The genes are TRBV7-2 and TRBJ2-1, with 11 bases identical to TRBD2. V dropped 5 bases and J dropped 4; count of bases not matched to a gene: 7. The CDR3 covers 16 residues. The germline V gene has CDR1 SGHTA and CDR2 FQGNSA. CDR3 DNA: TGTGCCAGCAGCACCCTTAGCGGGAGGGTGTACAATGAGCAGTTCTTC. This translates into CASSTLSGRVYNEQFF.

This chain connects TRBV4-1 to TRBJ1-6; the match to TRBD1 covers 11 bases. The V and J ends lost 0 bases and 7 bases, in that order; junction bases with no gene match: 5. The CDR3 runs 17 residues. Germline CDR1 reads MGHRA; CDR2 reads YSYEKL. The CDR3 DNA reads as TGCGCCAGCAGCCAAGAAGGACAGGGGGCCAAAAATTCACCCCTCCACTTT. Translation: CASSQEGQGAKNSPLHF.

The chain links TRBV7-6 to TRBJ2-3, with D perhaps matching TRBD1 (6 bases). The V end was cut by 5 bases, the J end by 0 bases, with 9 bases between. The V gene's germline CDR1 is SGHVS and CDR2 FNYEAQ. The CDR3 extends over 14 amino acids. CDR3 sequence (DNA): TGTGCCAGCAGCCGGACAGTTAGCACAGATACGCAGTATTTT. Translation: CASSRTVSTDTQYF. The entire variable domain, with the rest obtained from reference TRBV7-6 and TRBJ2-3, is as follows: GAGVSQSPRYKVTKRGQDVALRCDPISGHVSLYWYRQALGQGPEFLTYFNYEAQQDKSGLPNDRFSAERPEGSISTLTIQRTEQRDSAMYRCASSRTVSTDTQYFGPGTRLTVL.

The table lists this clone with a few counts. This chain connects TRBV28 to TRBJ2-1; 10 bases are a match to TRBD2. Germline trimming cut 6 bases from V and 10 bases from J; bases unmatched to any gene: 12. The CDR3 spans 15 residues. CDR1 and CDR2 from the germline V gene are MDHEN and SYDVKM. The CDR3 protein is CASRGSGRSVWEQFF. Here the CDR3 DNA reads TGTGCCAGCAGAGGTAGCGGGAGGTCGGTGTGGGAGCAGTTCTTC.

The chain joins TRBV5-8 to TRBJ2-7; TRBD1 matches 9 bases. CDR1 is SGHTS, CDR2 YDEGEE, per germline. The CDR3 is 13 residues long. V lost 4 bases and J lost 6; bases outside the gene matches: 5. The CDR3 DNA follows: TGTGCCAGCAGCAGGGACAGGGTCGGCGAGCAGTACTTC. Translating it yields CASSRDRVGEQYF.